This record covers a single TCR beta chain. One end of the junction does not line up with germline, which may come from a read error. The sample comes from a study of regulatory T cells in long-lasting Graves disease. Background on the study: Graves' disease counted as persistent after over 5 years of antithyroid drugs with positive TSH receptor antibodies.

For TCR beta, libraries came from iRepertoire HTBI primers and Arm-PCR of CDR3 regions. TCRdb reanalysed the multiplex PCR reads using MiXCR and keeps one entry per CDR3 protein. The table includes some 370,000 distinct CDR3 sequences, roughly 20% detected once. Germline V lookup: CDR1 MDHEN, CDR2 SYDVKM. This CDR3 region has 14 residues. This sample's time point: persistent/refractory GD, antithyroid drugs over 5 years with positive TRAb. PBMC-derived RNA was used for the TCR library. The sequence was obtained from a female donor with Graves disease. Sequenced here: peripheral blood mononuclear cells (PBMCs), sampled when the disease was refractory, from a patient treated with antithyroid drugs. This chain uses TRBV28 with TRBJ1-3; D unclear. In DNA form, the CDR3 reads TGTGCCAGCAGTCTGAGTTACTCTGGAAACACCGTATATTTT. Protein product: CASSLSYSGNTVYF.